The T cell receptor beta chain described here comes from a study of technical replicates of blood from a few donors. Assay used: immunoSEQ multiplex PCR; TCRdb lists only in-frame clones, some missing. The sample yields about 75,000 clones, 75% to 95% seen once. V lost 6 bases, J lost 0 bases, and 6 bases stayed unmatched. From germline, CDR1 is SQVTM and CDR2 ANQGSEA. The CDR3 runs 15 residues. This clonotype originated in a human donor in good health. Some clones in this sample may be carry-over from other donors' samples. The genes are TRBV29-1 and TRBJ1-1; TRBD1 agrees at 11 bases. Sequencing was done on a sample of T cells isolated from PBMCs. Written as DNA, the CDR3 is TGCAGCGTACCCGGACAGGGGGCGATGAACACTGAAGCTTTCTTT. It translates to CSVPGQGAMNTEAFF.